A selection of T cell receptor beta chains follows, all from one sample in a study of cytomegalovirus exposure and HLA in healthy donors. Data came from immunoSEQ multiplex PCR; TCRdb stores just in-frame clones and leaves some out. The data show 95,000 to 150,000 clones, nearly 90% seen once. The material sequenced was PBMCs. Every receptor here comes from a woman under 30 in good health and CMV-seronegative. The CDR3 runs from the conserved cysteine through the conserved F or W. The order of the fields is clone size, D gene, V gene, J gene, CDR3 protein, CDR3 DNA. The D gene is left open where the match is weak. Only some rows state a clone size, as once, few, many or a class for expanded clones.

size: .; D: TRBD1; V: TRBV5-1; J: TRBJ1-2; CDR3: CASSRGQGLPDYGYTF; DNA: TGCGCCAGCAGCCGGGGACAGGGTTTACCCGACTATGGCTACACCTTC
size: .; D: .; V: TRBV30; J: TRBJ1-2; CDR3: CAWSEGAGLHGYTF; DNA: TGTGCCTGGAGTGAAGGAGCCGGATTACATGGCTACACCTTC
size: .; D: TRBD2; V: TRBV2; J: TRBJ2-5; CDR3: CASSSMTSGGETQYF; DNA: TGTGCCAGCAGTTCGATGACTAGCGGAGGAGAGACCCAGTACTTC
size: .; D: TRBD2; V: TRBV25-1; J: TRBJ2-1; CDR3: CASSDELAGDNEQFF; DNA: TGTGCCAGCAGTGATGAGCTAGCGGGGGACAATGAGCAGTTCTTC
size: .; D: TRBD1; V: TRBV7-2; J: TRBJ1-5; CDR3: CASSEYTDRINQPQHF; DNA: TGTGCCAGCAGCGAATATACGGACAGGATAAATCAGCCCCAGCATTTT
size: .; D: TRBD1; V: TRBV5-1; J: TRBJ2-3; CDR3: CASSKGQELTDTQYF; DNA: TGCGCCAGCAGTAAAGGACAGGAGCTCACAGATACGCAGTATTTT
size: once; D: .; V: TRBV4-1; J: TRBJ1-1; CDR3: CASSRGGQKVNTEAFF; DNA: TGCGCCAGCAGCCGCGGGGGTCAGAAAGTGAACACTGAAGCTTTCTTT
size: .; D: .; V: TRBV6-6; J: TRBJ1-2; CDR3: CASSYSMEQGPGYTF; DNA: TGTGCCAGCAGTTACTCGATGGAACAGGGCCCCGGCTACACCTTC
size: .; D: TRBD2; V: TRBV5-1; J: TRBJ2-5; CDR3: CASSPTGGGEETQYF; DNA: TGCGCCAGCAGCCCAACCGGGGGGGGCGAAGAGACCCAGTACTTC
size: .; D: TRBD1; V: TRBV4-3; J: TRBJ1-3; CDR3: CASSDDRVTGNTIYF; DNA: TGCGCCAGCAGCGACGACAGGGTGACTGGAAACACCATATATTTT
size: .; D: .; V: TRBV7-2; J: TRBJ1-1; CDR3: CASSLVISEAFF; DNA: TGTGCCAGCAGCTTAGTTATCTCTGAAGCTTTCTTT
size: .; D: TRBD2; V: TRBV9; J: TRBJ2-3; CDR3: CASSGSGRVSDTQYF; DNA: TGTGCCAGCAGCGGTAGCGGGAGAGTCTCAGATACGCAGTATTTT
size: .; D: .; V: TRBV7-9; J: TRBJ2-1; CDR3: CASRSDWNEQFF; DNA: TGTGCCAGCAGATCGGACTGGAATGAGCAGTTCTTC
size: .; D: .; V: TRBV6-7; J: TRBJ2-2; CDR3: CASSYCGGGPPGELFF; DNA: TGTGCCAGCAGTTACTGTGGGGGAGGCCCACCCGGGGAGCTGTTTTTT
size: .; D: .; V: TRBV18; J: TRBJ1-4; CDR3: CASSPLESPSTNEKLFF; DNA: TGTGCCAGCTCACCACTCGAGAGTCCATCAACTAATGAAAAACTGTTTTTT
size: once; D: TRBD1; V: TRBV13; J: TRBJ1-4; CDR3: CASSFWTGGVVGEKLFF; DNA: TGTGCCAGCAGCTTCTGGACAGGGGGCGTAGTGGGTGAAAAACTGTTTTTT
size: .; D: TRBD1; V: TRBV11-2; J: TRBJ1-5; CDR3: CASSLGMGQGSQPQHF; DNA: TGTGCCAGCAGCTTAGGGATGGGACAGGGCAGCCAGCCCCAGCATTTT
size: .; D: .; V: TRBV30; J: TRBJ1-6; CDR3: CAGRWGSPLHF; DNA: TGTGCCGGCCGGTGGGGCTCACCCCTCCACTTT
size: .; D: .; V: TRBV7-2; J: TRBJ1-5; CDR3: CASSPPLSYNQPQHF; DNA: TGTGCCAGCAGCCCACCACTGAGCTACAATCAGCCCCAGCATTTT
size: .; D: .; V: TRBV6-5; J: TRBJ1-4; CDR3: CASSYMEGEKLFF; DNA: TGTGCCAGCAGTTACATGGAGGGTGAAAAACTGTTTTTT
size: .; D: TRBD1; V: TRBV28; J: TRBJ2-1; CDR3: CASSKQGADNEQFF; DNA: TGTGCCAGCAGCAAACAGGGGGCGGATAATGAGCAGTTCTTC
size: .; D: TRBD2; V: TRBV7-6; J: TRBJ2-2; CDR3: CASSLGTSGSGELFF; DNA: TGTGCCAGCAGCTTAGGGACTAGCGGGTCGGGGGAGCTGTTTTTT
size: .; D: TRBD1; V: TRBV7-8; J: TRBJ2-2; CDR3: CASSVDRANTGELFF; DNA: TGTGCCAGCAGCGTGGACAGGGCTAACACCGGGGAGCTGTTTTTT
size: once; D: .; V: TRBV29-1; J: TRBJ1-3; CDR3: CSVRTDYSGNTMYF; DNA: TGCAGCGTTCGGACTGATTACTCTGGAAACACCATGTATTTT
size: .; D: .; V: TRBV6-5; J: TRBJ2-1; CDR3: CASSYFQGGNEQFF; DNA: TGTGCCAGCAGTTACTTTCAGGGTGGGAATGAGCAGTTCTTC
size: .; D: .; V: TRBV28; J: TRBJ2-5; CDR3: CASSSPGQNKETQYF; DNA: TGTGCCAGCAGTTCCCCGGGACAAAATAAAGAGACCCAGTACTTC
size: once; D: TRBD1; V: TRBV19; J: TRBJ1-2; CDR3: CASSLQGADGYTF; DNA: TGTGCCAGTAGTCTTCAGGGGGCGGATGGCTACACCTTC
size: .; D: .; V: TRBV7-2; J: TRBJ2-2; CDR3: CASSLTVLTGELFF; DNA: TGTGCCAGCAGCTTGACAGTCCTCACCGGGGAGCTGTTTTTT
size: .; D: .; V: TRBV27; J: TRBJ1-5; CDR3: CASSKRQANQPQHF; DNA: TGTGCCAGCTCTAAACGACAGGCCAATCAGCCCCAGCATTTT
size: .; D: .; V: TRBV10-1; J: TRBJ2-2; CDR3: CATTTTEGERAGELFF; DNA: TGCGCCACTACGACCACAGAGGGGGAAAGAGCCGGGGAGCTGTTTTTT
size: .; D: .; V: TRBV9; J: TRBJ1-2; CDR3: CASSATGNYGYTF; DNA: TGTGCCAGCAGCGCTACGGGGAACTATGGCTACACCTTC
size: .; D: TRBD1; V: TRBV6-1; J: TRBJ2-4; CDR3: CASSVLGQGLDIQYF; DNA: TGTGCCAGCAGTGTACTGGGACAGGGATTGGACATTCAGTACTTC
size: .; D: TRBD1; V: TRBV6-4; J: TRBJ1-2; CDR3: CASSVGTGYGYTF; DNA: TGTGCCAGCAGTGTAGGGACAGGCTATGGCTACACCTTC
size: .; D: .; V: TRBV28; J: TRBJ2-3; CDR3: CASSLLDIPLSTDTQYF; DNA: TGTGCCAGCAGTTTATTAGATATCCCTTTATCAACAGATACGCAGTATTTT
size: once; D: .; V: TRBV7-6; J: TRBJ1-1; CDR3: CASSPQGGGGYEAFF; DNA: TGTGCCAGCAGCCCCCAAGGGGGTGGCGGCTATGAAGCTTTCTTT
size: .; D: .; V: TRBV15; J: TRBJ1-2; CDR3: CATSRDRIGGRGYTF; DNA: TGTGCCACCAGCAGAGACCGAATTGGAGGGCGCGGCTACACCTTC